This T cell receptor beta chain is drawn from a study of OX40 agonist ivuxolimab in advanced cancers. General notes on the study: Ivuxolimab was a fully human IgG2 agonistic monoclonal antibody targeting the costimulatory receptor OX40 (CD134). Intravenous ivuxolimab was administered to patients every 2 weeks at six dose levels: 0.01, 0.1, 0.3, 1.5, 3 and 10 mg/kg. Among the roughly 52 dose-escalation patients, some 20 had hepatocellular carcinoma, roughly 15 melanoma, 9 renal cell carcinoma and 9 head and neck cancer. In the dose-escalation cohort, 75% to 85% of patients were male, and the mean age was 60 years with a range of roughly 23 to 90. Prior anti-PD-1, anti-PD-L1 or anti-CTLA-4 therapy was permitted, and checkpoint inhibitors had been received by roughly 42% of dose-escalation patients. Partial responses were achieved by three dose-escalation patients, of whom one had hepatocellular carcinoma and two had cutaneous melanoma. Peripheral TCRbeta sequencing aimed to test whether ivuxolimab altered TCR sequence diversity and caused clonal T-cell expansion. The paper describes the monotherapy dose-escalation part (N of about 52 patients) of the phase I trial of ivuxolimab.

Study-wide findings and limitations: At doses of 0.1 to 3.0 mg/kg, clonal expansion of both CD4+ and CD8+ blood T cells was observed from baseline to week 6. On average, CD8+ T cells showed more expanded clones than CD4+ T cells after ivuxolimab. Low levels of normalized T-cell clonal expansion were also shown by some nonresponding patients. Antigen specificity was not determined for the clonally expanded peripheral T cells. In partial responders in the 0.1-3.0 mg/kg groups, normalized peripheral clonal expansion was found to be among the lowest, especially among CD8+ T cells.

To sequence the TCRbeta CDR3 region, genomic DNA was isolated from the sorted cells. The immunoSEQ Assay was used for sequencing of TCRbeta CDR3 regions. TCRdb took this table from immuneACCESS and kept in-frame rearrangements with V and J called. Such tables lack part of the clones; where checked against another copy, unresolved V genes explain under half of the gap, and the rest is unexplained. Within this sample are roughly 75,000 clones, with 75% to 90% of them counted one time only. Of the sample, around 6.5% falls within the top ten clones. Note on this clone: Its antigen is currently not known. No base quality information exists; no much larger clone differs at one position.

Patients with autoimmune disease history or receiving systemic immunosuppression were excluded from the trial. In every dose cohort, peripheral blood was drawn for TCR sequencing at baseline, cycle 4 day 1, and cycle 7 day 1. Samples were obtained from an open-label, multicenter, first-in-human phase I dose-escalation trial of ivuxolimab. Adults with locally advanced or metastatic melanoma, renal cell carcinoma, hepatocellular carcinoma or head and neck squamous cell carcinoma were enrolled in the trial. Before TCR sequencing, CD4+ and CD8+ T cells were separately sorted from peripheral blood. The CDR3 runs 14 residues from the cysteine to the phenylalanine. Solely the CDR3 DNA is kept, with 42 bases framed from the first base. Between the V and J ends, shortened by 6 bases and 0 bases respectively, the junction contains 12 bases. CDR1 is given as SGDLS and CDR2 as YYNGEE, both from the germline V gene.

The material sequenced was CD4+ or CD8+ T cells sorted from blood, taken in a trial of the OX40 agonist ivuxolimab. The sequence came from an adult with an advanced solid tumor such as melanoma, head and neck, liver or kidney cancer. The rearranged segments are TRBV9 and TRBJ2-5; 6 matching bases give a weak D call of TRBD1. At the DNA level, the sequence is TGTGCCAGCAATGGGGGCCCGGACCAAGAGACCCAGTACTTC. It translates as CASNGGPDQETQYF.